The clone carrying this T cell receptor (beta chain) was observed once. This record comes from a study of blood T cell repertoires in COVID-19. Overall study: The United States, Italy and Spain provided the acute and convalescent COVID-19 samples.

In the source study's methods: Amplification of reference gene primers was used by the study to estimate nucleated cell counts. Clones were sequenced by immunoSEQ multiplex PCR, and TCRdb holds only the in-frame ones, with some missing. The V and J calls and clone size were taken over from that table, and D and trimming were inferred from the DNA. This sample carries hundreds of thousands of clones, approximately 86% of them seen once, and the ten largest clones take approximately 0.69%. This receptor was taken from a middle-aged man with acute or convalescent COVID-19. The source material was peripheral blood.

The CDR3 coding sequence is TGTGCCAGCAGCCTGGGGGACAAAAGAGAGACCCAGTACTTC. Protein sequence: CASSLGDKRETQYF. V usage is TRBV5-4 and J usage is TRBJ2-5; TRBD1 might be the D (6 bases). Trimming took off 4 bases at V and 4 bases at J, with 14 bases between the two ends. The CDR3 totals 14 residues. Germline CDR1 SGHNT, CDR2 YYREEE (reference sequence).